Following are 21 T cell receptor beta chains from one sample sequenced in a study of cytomegalovirus exposure and HLA in healthy donors (dated by TCRdb to 2017 to 2019). The library was built by means of the immunoSEQ multiplex PCR assay. For the multiplex PCR, a mixture combining 60 forward primers for TCR Vbeta segments and 13 reverse primers for TCR Jbeta segments was used. This immuneACCESS table, as held by TCRdb, lists in-frame sequences with V and J called but not all clones. Of the missing ones, under half trace to an unresolved V gene in checked studies; the others have no known cause. The sample table holds under 200,000 clones, of which around 80% were seen once. The top ten constitute less than 3% of the sample. The sample was PBMCs. The receptors here all came from a female donor in good health and CMV-seronegative.

The chain uses TRBV4-2 and TRBJ2-7, with D possibly matching TRBD2 (6 bases). This CDR3 is built from 17 residues. Germline CDR1 is LGHNA and CDR2 is YNFKEQ. Trimming left V 0 bases short and J 6 bases short, with 21 bases between. Written as DNA, the CDR3 is TGTGCCAGCAGCCAAGATGGTGGGGGGACTCCTATCCGCGAGCAGTACTTC. Protein: CASSQDGGGTPIREQYF.

This rearrangement joins TRBV28 to TRBJ2-1, with 9 bases that match TRBD2. Germline CDR1 reads MDHEN; CDR2 reads SYDVKM. This CDR3 has 20 residues. V gave up 2 bases and J gave up 1 base; unmatched junction bases: 15. The CDR3 sequence is CASSLRPPGRGRESYNEQFF. The CDR3 nucleotides are TGTGCCAGCAGTTTACGTCCCCCCGGGCGCGGGAGGGAGTCCTACAATGAGCAGTTCTTC.

The chain combines TRBV25-1 with TRBJ1-2; D is perhaps TRBD1 (6 bases). Between the trimmed V and J ends, which lost 3 bases and 5 bases, there was a span of 13 bases. This CDR3 is 14 amino acids long. The germline V gene encodes CDR1 MGHDK and CDR2 SYGVNS. CDR3 amino acids: CASSDTGWGYGYTF. The DNA for the CDR3 is TGTGCCAGCAGTGACACAGGGTGGGGATATGGCTACACCTTC.

The rearrangement links TRBV7-2 to TRBJ2-5; D possibly corresponds to TRBD1 (6 bases). The ends were cut back, 2 bases at V and 10 bases at J, with 11 bases in the middle. The germline V gene encodes CDR1 SGHTA and CDR2 FQGNSA. This CDR3 spans 12 amino acids. The CDR3 DNA reads TGTGCCAGCAGCTTATTGGGGGCGCGCCAGTACTTC. As protein: CASSLLGARQYF.

V usage is TRBV6-1 and J usage is TRBJ1-2; D is perhaps TRBD1 (6 bases). V gave up 6 bases and J gave up 8 bases, with 13 bases separating them. The CDR3 spans 12 residues. CDR1 is MNHNS and CDR2 is SASEGT in the germline V gene. The CDR3 region is CASSLAGAGYTF. CDR3 nucleotide sequence: TGTGCCAGCAGCCTCGCAGGGGCCGGCTACACCTTC.

The chain carries TRBV28 and TRBJ2-5; 7 bases are a match to TRBD1. The CDR3 contains 13 residues. V lost 7 bases to trimming and J lost 2 bases; unmatched junction nucleotides: 4. The germline gives CDR1 MDHEN, CDR2 SYDVKM. CDR3 bases: TGTGCCAGCAATCGGGACAGTCAAGAGACCCAGTACTTC. Protein sequence: CASNRDSQETQYF.

The chain employs TRBV6-5 and TRBJ1-1; the D is unclear. CDR3 length: 15 residues. In germline, CDR1 is MNHEY, CDR2 SVGAGI. Trimming stripped 8 bases from V and 4 bases from J, with 20 bases between. CDR3 sequence: CASDRKLVGGTEAFF. The CDR3 coding sequence is TGTGCCAGCGATCGCAAATTGGTCGGCGGCACTGAAGCTTTCTTT.

The gene calls are TRBV27 and TRBJ2-7; maybe TRBD1 (6 bases). Trimming took off 5 bases at V and 2 bases at J, with 10 bases between the two ends. The CDR3 totals 13 residues. Per germline, CDR1 MNHEY and CDR2 SMNVEV (reference sequence). The CDR3, as DNA: TGTGCCAGCAGTCCCGGACAGCCCTACGAGCAGTACTTC. Translated: CASSPGQPYEQYF.

This sequence joins TRBV9 and TRBJ2-1; possible D gene TRBD1, 5 bases. V was pared by 0 bases and J by 5 bases, with 9 bases between. The V gene's germline CDR1 is SGDLS and CDR2 YYNGEE. The CDR3 totals 14 residues. CDR3 nucleotide sequence: TGTGCCAGCAGCGTAGATGGCAGGGACAATGAGCAGTTCTTC. Its protein is CASSVDGRDNEQFF. The complete variable domain, with remaining parts taken from reference TRBV9 and TRBJ2-1, reads DSGVTQTPKHLITATGQRVTLRCSPRSGDLSVYWYQQSLDQGLQFLIQYYNGEERAKGNILERFSAQQFPDLHSELNLSSLELGDSALYFCASSVDGRDNEQFFGPGTRLTVL.

V is TRBV6-5 and J is TRBJ1-4; 7 bases fit TRBD1. There are 13 residues in the CDR3. Germline V CDR1 and CDR2: MNHEY, SVGAGI. V trimming: 6 bases; J trimming: 8 bases; junction bases outside the gene matches: 6. CDR3 sequence reads: CASRDDRDEKLFF. CDR3 bases: TGTGCCAGCAGGGATGACAGGGACGAAAAACTGTTTTTT.

The chain is built from TRBV7-3 and TRBJ2-7; TRBD2 is a possible D gene (5 bases). V was cut by 5 bases and J by 0 bases, with 14 bases left in between. CDR1 and CDR2 from the germline V gene are SGHTA and FQGTGA. This CDR3 contains 15 residues. Written as DNA, the CDR3 is TGTGCCAGCAGCCCTGGAAGCGGTTCCTCCTACGAGCAGTACTTC. It translates to CASSPGSGSSYEQYF.

V and J are TRBV2 and TRBJ2-1, with D uncertain. This CDR3 contains 15 residues. With 6 bases removed from V and 0 bases from J, the gap between germline ends came to 12 bases. CDR1 SNHLY and CDR2 FYNNEI come from the germline V gene. Here the CDR3 DNA reads TGTGCCAGCAGGAGAAGCGATAGCTCCTACAATGAGCAGTTCTTC. Its protein is CASRRSDSSYNEQFF.

This chain uses TRBV9 with TRBJ1-5; tentative D call: TRBD1 (5 bases). CDR3 size: 14 residues. Germline CDR1 reads SGDLS; CDR2 reads YYNGEE. Trimming pared 0 bases from V and 1 base from J, leaving 5 bases between. CDR3 in amino acids: CASSVEGSNQPQHF. DNA of the CDR3: TGTGCCAGCAGCGTAGAGGGGAGCAATCAGCCCCAGCATTTT.

This clone has more than one count but fewer than ten. The chain couples TRBV7-9 to TRBJ1-2, with 7 bases identical to TRBD1. This CDR3 spans 14 amino acids. V was pared by 5 bases and J by 7 bases, with 10 bases of the junction left unmatched. CDR1 and CDR2 from the germline V gene are SEHNR and FQNEAQ (reference sequence). The DNA for the CDR3 is TGTGCCAGCAGCCTTTGGACAGGACCCGGTGGCTACACCTTC. Encoded protein: CASSLWTGPGGYTF.

This chain uses TRBV12-5 with TRBJ1-2; 8 nucleotides align to TRBD1. V lost 5 bases to trimming and J lost 3 bases; unmatched junction nucleotides: 5. Germline values: CDR1 LGHNT, CDR2 FRNRAP. CDR3 size: 14 residues. This chain's CDR3 is CASGIDRGDYGYTF. In DNA form, the CDR3 reads TGTGCTAGTGGTATAGACAGGGGCGACTATGGCTACACCTTC.

This rearrangement joins TRBV7-2 to TRBJ2-2; 7 bases line up with TRBD1. This CDR3 is built from 15 residues. V dropped 4 bases and J dropped 3; count of bases not matched to a gene: 5. The germline CDR1 and CDR2 sequences are SGHTA and FQGNSA. This CDR3 reads CASSSTGWYTGELFF. CDR3 coding DNA: TGTGCCAGCAGCTCGACAGGGTGGTACACCGGGGAGCTGTTTTTT.

V gene TRBV6-5 combines with J gene TRBJ1-2, with TRBD1 matching over 8 bases. This CDR3 comprises 14 residues. V was clipped by 4 bases and J by 9 bases; unmatched bases: 10. The germline gives CDR1 MNHEY, CDR2 SVGAGI. Here the CDR3 DNA reads TGTGCCAGCAGTTTCTACGACAGGGGTAAAAGCTACACCTTC. It encodes CASSFYDRGKSYTF.

The chain has TRBV7-2 and TRBJ2-3; 10 nucleotides align to TRBD2. This CDR3 region has 15 residues. Germline V gives CDR1 SGHTA, CDR2 FQGNSA. Germline trimming cut 0 bases from V and 4 bases from J; bases unmatched to any gene: 1. CDR3: CASSLALAGADTQYF. The CDR3 region has the DNA TGTGCCAGCAGCTTAGCGCTAGCGGGAGCAGATACGCAGTATTTT. Looking up the rest from reference TRBV7-2 and TRBJ2-3 gives the full variable domain: GAGVSQSPSNKVTEKGKDVELRCDPISGHTALYWYRQSLGQGLEFLIYFQGNSAPDKSGLPSDRFSAERTGGSVSTLTIQRTQQEDSAVYLCASSLALAGADTQYFGPGTRLTVL.

The V call is TRBV9, the J call TRBJ2-3, with 9 bases identical to TRBD2. The J segment lost 5 bases and the V segment lost 3 bases, leaving 10 bases of the junction unmatched. CDR3 size: 16 residues. In germline, CDR1 is SGDLS, CDR2 YYNGEE. This CDR3 is CASSDGTSMVIDTQYF. The CDR3 nucleotides read TGTGCCAGCAGCGACGGGACTAGCATGGTCATAGATACGCAGTATTTT. The entire variable domain, with the rest obtained from reference TRBV9 and TRBJ2-3, is as follows: DSGVTQTPKHLITATGQRVTLRCSPRSGDLSVYWYQQSLDQGLQFLIQYYNGEERAKGNILERFSAQQFPDLHSELNLSSLELGDSALYFCASSDGTSMVIDTQYFGPGTRLTVL.

This clone was seen just once. The V and J genes are TRBV28 and TRBJ2-1; 7 nucleotides match TRBD2. This CDR3 is built from 15 residues. Trimming took 6 bases from V and 8 from J; bases not matched to a gene: 13. Germline loops: CDR1 MDHEN, CDR2 SYDVKM. CDR3 bases: TGTGCCAGCAGCAGCCCGGGACTACGGTCCTATGAGCAGTTCTTC. Protein sequence: CASSSPGLRSYEQFF.

This chain links TRBV29-1 with TRBJ1-5; possibly TRBD1 for D (5 bases). This CDR3 spans 13 amino acids. Germline CDR1 SQVTM, CDR2 ANQGSEA. The germline V and J ends were trimmed by 4 bases and 7 bases, with 14 bases remaining between them. The CDR3 DNA is TGCAGCGTTGGAAGTCAGGGCGGACAGCCCCAGCATTTT. This sequence encodes CSVGSQGGQPQHF.